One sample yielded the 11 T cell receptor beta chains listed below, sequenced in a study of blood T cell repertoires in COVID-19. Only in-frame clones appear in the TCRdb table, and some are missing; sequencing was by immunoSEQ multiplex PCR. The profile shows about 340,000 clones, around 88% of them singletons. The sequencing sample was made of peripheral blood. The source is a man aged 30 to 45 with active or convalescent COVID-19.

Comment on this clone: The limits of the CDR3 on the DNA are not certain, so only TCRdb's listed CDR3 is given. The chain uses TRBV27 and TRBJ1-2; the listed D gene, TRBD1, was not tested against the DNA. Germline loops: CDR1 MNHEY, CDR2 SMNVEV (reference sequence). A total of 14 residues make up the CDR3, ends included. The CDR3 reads CASSSSTANYGYTF.

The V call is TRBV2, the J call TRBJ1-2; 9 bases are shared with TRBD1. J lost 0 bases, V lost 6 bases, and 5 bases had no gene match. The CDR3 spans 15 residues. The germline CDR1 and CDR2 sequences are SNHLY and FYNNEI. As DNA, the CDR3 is TGTGCCAGCAGGGCACAGGGGGCTCCTAACTATGGCTACACCTTC. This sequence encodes CASRAQGAPNYGYTF.

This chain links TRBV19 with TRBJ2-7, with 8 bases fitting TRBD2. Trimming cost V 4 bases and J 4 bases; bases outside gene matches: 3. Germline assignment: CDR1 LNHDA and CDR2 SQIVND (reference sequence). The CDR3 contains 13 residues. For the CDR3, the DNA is TGTGCCAGTAGTAGGAGCGGGAGTTACGAGCAGTACTTC. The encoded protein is CASSRSGSYEQYF.

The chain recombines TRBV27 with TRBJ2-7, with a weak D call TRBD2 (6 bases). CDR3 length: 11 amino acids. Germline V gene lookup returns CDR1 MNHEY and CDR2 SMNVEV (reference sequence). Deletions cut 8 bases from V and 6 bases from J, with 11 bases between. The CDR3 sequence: CASGAGIEQYF. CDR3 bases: TGTGCCAGCGGGGCGGGGATCGAGCAGTACTTC.

CDR3 nucleotides: TGTGCCAGCAGCCGGACTAGCGGTCACAATGAGCAGTTCTTC. Residues: CASSRTSGHNEQFF. The J gene is TRBJ2-1, the V gene TRBV7-3, with TRBD2 matching 10 bases. The CDR3 has 14 residues. Losses at the gene ends were 5 bases for V and 5 bases for J; bases not matched to a gene: 3. CDR1 is SGHTA and CDR2 is FQGTGA in the germline V gene.

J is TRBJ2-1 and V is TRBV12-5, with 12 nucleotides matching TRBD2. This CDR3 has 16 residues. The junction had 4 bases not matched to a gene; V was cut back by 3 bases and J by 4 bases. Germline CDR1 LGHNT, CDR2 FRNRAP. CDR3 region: CASGFILAGGYNEQFF. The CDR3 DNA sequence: TGTGCTAGTGGTTTCATACTAGCGGGAGGTTACAATGAGCAGTTCTTC.

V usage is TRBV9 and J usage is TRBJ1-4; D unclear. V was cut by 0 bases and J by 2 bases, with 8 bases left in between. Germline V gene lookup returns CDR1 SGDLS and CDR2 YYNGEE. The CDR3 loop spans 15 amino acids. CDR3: CASSVGRVTNEKLFF. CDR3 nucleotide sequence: TGTGCCAGCAGCGTAGGGCGGGTCACTAATGAAAAACTGTTTTTT.

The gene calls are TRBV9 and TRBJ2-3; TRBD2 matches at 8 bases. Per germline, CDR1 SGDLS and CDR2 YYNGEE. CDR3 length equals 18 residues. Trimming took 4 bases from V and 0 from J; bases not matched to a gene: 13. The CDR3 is CASSPRGAGDFSTDTQYF. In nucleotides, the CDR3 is TGTGCCAGCAGCCCCCGGGGAGCGGGGGACTTTAGCACAGATACGCAGTATTTT. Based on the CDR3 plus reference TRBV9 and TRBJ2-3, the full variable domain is DSGVTQTPKHLITATGQRVTLRCSPRSGDLSVYWYQQSLDQGLQFLIQYYNGEERAKGNILERFSAQQFPDLHSELNLSSLELGDSALYFCASSPRGAGDFSTDTQYFGPGTRLTVL.

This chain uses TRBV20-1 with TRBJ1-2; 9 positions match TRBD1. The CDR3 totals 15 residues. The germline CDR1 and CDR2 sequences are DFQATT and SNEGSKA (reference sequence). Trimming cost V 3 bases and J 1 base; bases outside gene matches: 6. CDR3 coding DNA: TGCAGTGCTAGTTTAGCGGGACAGGGTAACTATGGCTACACCTTC. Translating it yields CSASLAGQGNYGYTF.

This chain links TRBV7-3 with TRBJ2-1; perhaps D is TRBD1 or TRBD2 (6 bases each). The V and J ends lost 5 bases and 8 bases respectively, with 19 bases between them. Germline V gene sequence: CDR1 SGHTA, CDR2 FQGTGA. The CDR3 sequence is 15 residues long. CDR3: CASSLRGDLRDEQFF. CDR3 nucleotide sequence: TGTGCCAGCAGCCTAAGGGGGGATCTCCGAGATGAGCAGTTCTTC.

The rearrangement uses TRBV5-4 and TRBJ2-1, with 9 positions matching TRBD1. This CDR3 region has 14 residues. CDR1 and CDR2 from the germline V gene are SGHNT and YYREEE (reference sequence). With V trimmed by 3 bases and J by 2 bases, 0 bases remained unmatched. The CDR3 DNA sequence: TGTGCCAGCAGCTGGGACAGGGCCTACAATGAGCAGTTCTTC. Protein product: CASSWDRAYNEQFF.